This T cell receptor (beta chain) comes out of a study of blood T cell repertoires in COVID-19 (dated by TCRdb to the early 2020s). About the full investigation: The collaborator samples originated in the United States, Italy and Spain and spanned the acute and convalescent phases of COVID-19. The repertoires were made available in a free public database intended to serve as a resource for research on the immune response to SARS-CoV-2. The material from the prospective study consisted of cDNA or gDNA derived from T cells, B-cell-depleted T cells, or PBMCs. HLA class I and class II types, where available, came from metadata supplied by the sample provider rather than from assay-based typing. The dataset comprised deeply sampled blood TCRbeta repertoires from subjects exposed to, actively infected with, or recovered from COVID-19. Sample metadata almost always included a de-identified subject ID, COVID-19 status, age in years and sex. Samples came from the ongoing ImmuneRACE study (first 160 participants) plus 1,254 subjects from 6 global collaborators.

A distance of 15 bases separates the germline ends of V and J, which lose 2 bases and 3 bases respectively. CDR1 and CDR2 are read off the germline V gene as SGDLS and YYNGEE. From the cysteine up to the phenylalanine, the CDR3 has a length of 15 residues. Only the CDR3 DNA stays, 45 bases, in frame from base 1. For this clone: The specificity of this receptor is unknown. No base quality information exists; no much larger clone differs at one position.

Collaborating institutions collected whole blood in K2EDTA tubes following their own protocols. For TCRbeta analysis, collaborators shipped samples in one of three forms: frozen whole blood, isolated PBMCs, or DNA extracted from either of those sample types. TCRbeta CDR3 regions were amplified from genomic DNA by means of the immunoSEQ Assay, a bias-controlled multiplex PCR. Under the source paper's analysis protocol: The number of nucleated cells in each sample was estimated from the amplification of reference gene primers within the assay. To quantify the absolute abundance of each unique TCRbeta CDR3 rearrangement, sequence reads were collapsed and filtered. For each sample, productive Simpson clonality was calculated as the square root of Simpson's diversity index across productive rearrangements. TCRdb's version of the immuneACCESS table is confined to in-frame rearrangements and falls short of the full clone set. An unresolved V gene accounts for under half of the shortfall where checked; the remainder is of unknown origin. V and J calls and clone size are as listed in that table; D and trimming were resolved from the DNA. In all, the sample holds 27,000 or so clones, and 65% to 90% of those were seen once. The ten top clones hold around 25% of the sample.

What the study reported, not specific to this receptor: Clinical and demographic metadata were provided uncurated, with the amount varying by source and participant.

This receptor was taken from a man aged 65 to 79 with active COVID-19. In this chain, TRBV9 is recombined with TRBJ2-7, with a tentative D gene TRBD1 over 5 matching bases. The specimen was peripheral blood. The CDR3 here reads CASSVPIQESYEQYF. Read as DNA, the sequence is TGTGCCAGCAGCGTCCCAATACAGGAGAGCTACGAGCAGTACTTC.